A single sample gave rise to the 20 T cell receptor beta chains below, sequenced in a study of T cells in Graves' hyperthyroidism and ophthalmopathy. The TCR beta CDR3 regions underwent amplification using RNA transcripts as the source. Initially, a first-round RT-PCR of the TCR CDR3 employed the HTBI primer set. From the multiplex PCR reads, TCRdb called clonotypes with MiXCR, one entry per CDR3 protein. The data hold around 50,000 distinct CDR3 sequences, with about half observed a single time. Sequenced: blood. The origin of the receptors is a woman in her fifties or sixties with Graves' ophthalmopathy.

This clonotype was seen repeatedly, ten times or more. The rearrangement uses TRBV19 and TRBJ1-5; D may be TRBD1 (6 bases). Trimming cost V 4 bases and J 7 bases, with 20 bases left between them. The CDR3 is 16 residues long. The V gene's germline CDR1 is LNHDA and CDR2 SQIVND (reference sequence). In DNA, the CDR3 is TGTGCCAGTAGTAAAAATCCTGGGGGGGCCGGGCAGCCCCAGCATTTT. Protein product: CASSKNPGGAGQPQHF.

The V call is TRBV12-3 or TRBV12-4, the J call TRBJ1-5; a weak D match, TRBD1 (6 bases). Trimming pared 0 bases from V and 6 bases from J, leaving 9 bases between. The CDR3 extends over 14 amino acids. The DNA for the CDR3 is TGTGCCAGCAGTTTAGCGGGGGGCACTCAGCCCCAGCATTTT. It translates to CASSLAGGTQPQHF.

This clonotype was counted between two and nine times. CDR3: CASSYGTSGGRYQETQYF. The CDR3 DNA reads as TGTGCCAGCAGTTACGGGACTAGCGGGGGGCGGTACCAAGAGACCCAGTACTTC. The chain joins TRBV6-6 to TRBJ2-5, with TRBD2 matching over 15 bases. Germline V CDR1 and CDR2: MNHNY, SVGAGI (reference sequence). CDR3 length equals 18 residues. The V gene end was trimmed by 2 bases and the J gene end by 0 bases; junction bases not matched to a gene: 4.

The sample holds one count of this clonotype. This sequence joins TRBV5-1 and TRBJ2-7; TRBD2 might be the D (5 bases). In germline, CDR1 is SGHRS, CDR2 YFSETQ. This CDR3 region has 8 residues. Deletions cut 5 bases from V and 11 bases from J, with 5 bases between. The DNA for the CDR3 is TGCGCCAGCAGGGAGGAGTACTTC. This sequence encodes CASREEYF.

This clonotype was seen ten or more times. This sequence joins TRBV5-1 and TRBJ2-5; the match to TRBD1 covers 10 bases. Germline lookup yields CDR1 SGHRS and CDR2 YFSETQ. V lost 1 base and J lost 10; bases outside the gene matches: 10. CDR3 size: 15 residues. CDR3 in amino acids: CASSLRQGAESGQYF. In DNA form, the CDR3 reads TGCGCCAGCAGCTTGAGACAGGGGGCGGAATCTGGCCAGTACTTC.

This clonotype was seen many times. The chain recombines TRBV20-1 with TRBJ2-7, with 8 bases lining up with TRBD2. CDR3 size: 13 residues. V shed 6 bases, J shed 7 bases, and the junction held 11 bases outside the gene matches. Looked up from germline, CDR1 is DFQATT and CDR2 is SNEGSKA (reference sequence). CDR3 in DNA: TGCAGTGCCCATAGCGGGACCGGATGGGAGCAGTACTTC. Its translation is CSAHSGTGWEQYF.

The chain employs TRBV19 and TRBJ1-4; D call uncertain. Germline CDR1 LNHDA, CDR2 SQIVND (reference sequence). The CDR3 contains 15 residues. Trimming took off 6 bases at V and 1 base at J, with 12 bases between the two ends. The CDR3 here is CASSLGSGTNEKLFF. The CDR3 bases are TGTGCCAGTAGCCTAGGGAGTGGAACTAATGAAAAACTGTTTTTT.

Details on this clonotype: A read error may explain this, as a much larger clone is one base away. The J gene is TRBJ2-7, the V gene TRBV20-1; TRBD2 is a possible D gene (7 bases). V was shortened by 7 bases and J by 0 bases, with 25 bases between the two germline ends. This CDR3 region has 17 residues. Germline values: CDR1 DFQATT, CDR2 SNEGSKA (reference sequence). CDR3 region: CSVARRRGGSRSYEQYF. CDR3 DNA sequence: TGCAGTGTCGCTCGGAGAAGGGGGGGTAGCCGCTCCTACGAGCAGTACTTC.

This clonotype was seen many times. The V gene is TRBV7-2, the J gene TRBJ2-7; D gene ambiguous. Germline loops: CDR1 SGHTA, CDR2 FQGNSA. The CDR3 consists of 11 residues. The V and J ends lost 3 bases and 1 base respectively, with 1 base between them. CDR3 bases: TGTGCCAGCAGCTTTTCCTACGAGCAGTACTTC. Amino acid sequence: CASSFSYEQYF. Based on the CDR3 plus reference TRBV7-2 and TRBJ2-7, the full variable domain is GAGVSQSPSNKVTEKGKDVELRCDPISGHTALYWYRQSLGQGLEFLIYFQGNSAPDKSGLPSDRFSAERTGGSVSTLTIQRTQQEDSAVYLCASSFSYEQYFGPGTRLTVT.

Only one count was recorded for this clonotype. J is TRBJ2-7 and V is TRBV19, with D possibly being TRBD2 (6 bases). Trimming left V 4 bases short and J 7 bases short, with 14 bases between. The germline CDR1 and CDR2 sequences are LNHDA and SQIVND (reference sequence). This CDR3 has 13 amino acids. The CDR3 loop is CASSTTGVREQYF. The DNA for the CDR3 is TGTGCCAGTAGTACGACGGGAGTAAGGGAGCAGTACTTC.

CDR3 residues: CASSVDQGAYEQYF. Written as DNA, the CDR3 is TGTGCCAGCAGCGTAGACCAGGGGGCCTACGAGCAGTACTTC. The gene calls are TRBV9 and TRBJ2-7, with 7 bases that match TRBD1. Germline trimming cut 0 bases from V and 2 bases from J; bases unmatched to any gene: 2. CDR1 and CDR2 from the germline V gene are SGDLS and YYNGEE. The CDR3 runs to 14 residues.

The sample holds many counts of this clonotype. The genes are TRBV5-1 and TRBJ1-1, with a tentative D call TRBD1 (5 bases). The germline gives CDR1 SGHRS, CDR2 YFSETQ. V was cut by 4 bases and J by 1 base, with 11 bases left in between. This CDR3 region has 14 residues. The CDR3 protein is CASSDGAGNTEAFF. The DNA for the CDR3 is TGCGCCAGCAGCGACGGGGCGGGGAACACTGAAGCTTTCTTT.

The chain recombines TRBV24-1 with TRBJ2-1; the match to TRBD2 covers 8 bases. The CDR3 covers 15 residues. V dropped 3 bases and J dropped 6; count of bases not matched to a gene: 6. The germline CDR1 and CDR2 sequences are KGHDR and SFDVKD. DNA of the CDR3: TGTGCCACCAGTGATACTCAGCGGGAGTCCAATGAGCAGTTCTTC. The encoded protein is CATSDTQRESNEQFF.

This clonotype has at least ten counts. The chain is built from TRBV6-5 and TRBJ2-2; 8 bases match TRBD1. The germline V gene encodes CDR1 MNHEY and CDR2 SVGAGI. The J segment lost 9 bases and the V segment lost 6 bases, leaving 6 bases of the junction unmatched. This CDR3 has 13 amino acids. CDR3 coding DNA: TGTGCCAGCAGCTCCGGGACAGGCAGGGAGCTGTTTTTT. The encoded protein is CASSSGTGRELFF.

The genes are TRBV7-2 and TRBJ2-7; D is possibly TRBD1 (6 bases). This CDR3 is built from 13 residues. Germline V CDR1 and CDR2: SGHTA, FQGNSA. The CDR3 DNA reads TGTGCAAGCCTGGGGACAACAGGCTACGAGCAGTACTTC. Its protein product is CASLGTTGYEQYF.

A remark on this clonotype: Since no conserved phenylalanine or tryptophan closes the CDR3, a read error is the likely cause. It is unclear where the CDR3 begins or ends on the DNA, so no DNA is shown, and the CDR3 is as TCRdb lists it. The gene calls are TRBV24-1 and TRBJ2-2; the DNA was not used to check the table's D call, TRBD2. The CDR3 comprises 15 residues, both ends counted. Per germline, CDR1 KGHDR and CDR2 SFDVKD. CDR3 amino acids: CATLSSGTNTGELFV.

V gene TRBV19 combines with J gene TRBJ2-7; TRBD2 matches at 11 bases. The CDR3 has 13 residues. Germline loops: CDR1 LNHDA, CDR2 SQIVND (reference sequence). J lost 3 bases, V lost 5 bases, and 0 bases had no gene match. CDR3 protein: CASSGTSGYEQYF. In DNA form, the CDR3 reads TGTGCCAGTAGTGGGACTAGCGGCTACGAGCAGTACTTC.

This clonotype was observed many times. The chain uses TRBV11-2 and TRBJ1-6; D may be TRBD1 (5 bases). The germline gives CDR1 SGHAT, CDR2 FQNNGV. The CDR3 spans 17 residues. V lost 0 bases to trimming and J lost 1 base, with 10 bases between them. The CDR3 region is CASSLDGGWSYNSPLHF. DNA for the CDR3: TGTGCCAGCAGCTTAGACGGGGGATGGTCCTATAATTCACCCCTCCACTTT. The full variable domain, with the rest looked up from reference TRBV11-2 and TRBJ1-6, is EAGVAQSPRYKIIEKRQSVAFWCNPISGHATLYWYQQILGQGPKLLIQFQNNGVVDDSQLPKDRFSAERLKGVDSTLKIQPAKLEDSAVYLCASSLDGGWSYNSPLHFGNGTRLTVT.

Of note for this clonotype: A read error may produce the germline difference seen at one junction end. J is TRBJ2-5 and V is TRBV7-3; 8 bases fit TRBD2. The CDR3 sequence is 15 residues long. CDR1 is SGHTA, CDR2 FQGTGA, per germline. CDR3 nucleotide sequence: TGCGCCAGCAGCTTCGGGGGGGGCCGGTCAGGGACCCAGTACTTC. This encodes CASSFGGGRSGTQYF.

This clonotype was counted at least ten times. The chain links TRBV7-9 to TRBJ2-7, with D possibly matching TRBD1 (5 bases). The V gene lost 1 base and the J gene lost 2 bases, with 12 bases spanning the gap. The CDR3 has 15 residues. CDR1 and CDR2 (germline): SEHNR, FQNEAQ (reference sequence). CDR3 amino acids: CASSLVGALAYEQYF. The CDR3 nucleotides read TGTGCCAGCAGCTTAGTAGGGGCCTTGGCCTACGAGCAGTACTTC.